Below are 20 T cell receptor beta chains sequenced from a single sample in a study of blood T cells in healthy people across ages. The authors ran a second PCR of 7 to 11 cycles using a sample-barcoded 5' primer and a J-beta primer mix. TCRdb used MiXCR to reprocess the 5' RACE reads, holding one entry per CDR3 protein. The repertoire holds around 1,500,000 distinct CDR3 sequences, with under 30% as singletons. Sequences were obtained from blood. These TCRs come from a woman aged 25 to 39 in good health.

In its sample, this clonotype was seen many times. This rearrangement joins TRBV7-8 to TRBJ2-7; TRBD2 is a possible D gene (7 bases). Trimming cost V 4 bases and J 5 bases, with 15 bases left between them. The CDR3 is 14 residues long. Per the germline V gene, CDR1 is SGHVS and CDR2 is FQNEAQ. Written as DNA, the CDR3 is TGTGCCAGCAGCTCTTTCGGCGGGGGCGACGAGCAGTACTTC. Its protein is CASSSFGGGDEQYF.

This chain links TRBV20-1 with TRBJ2-1, with D unclear. V was pared by 0 bases and J by 8 bases, with 8 bases between. CDR3 size: 12 residues. Per the germline V gene, CDR1 is DFQATT and CDR2 is SNEGSKA (reference sequence). DNA for the CDR3: TGCAGTGCTAGAGAGGATGACCATGAGCAGTTCTTC. Encoded protein: CSAREDDHEQFF.

V usage is TRBV29-1 and J usage is TRBJ2-4, with D perhaps assigned TRBD1 or TRBD2 (6 bases each). Trimming shortened V by 6 bases and J by 6 bases, and 18 bases separated the two germline ends. The CDR3 is made up of 14 amino acids. CDR1 is SQVTM and CDR2 is ANQGSEA in the germline V gene. This chain's CDR3 is CSVIDRSGGNIQYF. In DNA, the CDR3 is TGCAGCGTGATTGACAGGTCCGGGGGAAACATTCAGTACTTC.

The chain combines TRBV5-1 with TRBJ2-3; 7 bases map to TRBD1. Germline V gives CDR1 SGHRS, CDR2 YFSETQ. Trimming took 2 bases from V and 0 from J; bases not matched to a gene: 6. The CDR3 runs to 16 residues. CDR3 nucleotide sequence: TGCGCCAGCAGCTTACAGGGGTACACTAGCACAGATACGCAGTATTTT. It encodes CASSLQGYTSTDTQYF.

This clonotype has more than one count but fewer than ten. The chain has TRBV20-1 and TRBJ2-2; TRBD2 matches at 8 bases. Germline V gene lookup returns CDR1 DFQATT and CDR2 SNEGSKA (reference sequence). The CDR3 contains 12 residues. The CDR3 sequence is CKSGGNTGELFF. DNA of the CDR3: TGCAAGAGCGGGGGGAACACCGGGGAGCTGTTTTTT.

This clonotype was detected a few times. CDR3 region: CAFKRAKNIQYF. In DNA, the CDR3 is TGTGCCTTTAAGCGTGCCAAAAACATTCAGTACTTC. This sequence joins TRBV30 and TRBJ2-4; no firm D call. Trimming took 7 bases from V and 1 from J, leaving 8 bases between them. This CDR3 is built from 12 residues. Looked up from germline, CDR1 is GTSNPN and CDR2 is SVGIG (reference sequence). The full variable domain, completed using reference TRBV30 and TRBJ2-4, is SQTIHQWPATLVQPVGSPLSLECTVEGTSNPNLYWYRQAAGRGLQLLFYSVGIGQISSEVPQNLSASRPQDRQFILSSKKLLLSDSGFYLCAFKRAKNIQYFGAGTRLSVL.

Turning to this clonotype: A much larger clone lies a single base off, so this may be a read error. The chain is built from TRBV29-1 and TRBJ2-5; no reliable D call. The V gene lost 7 bases and the J gene lost 4 bases, with 19 bases spanning the gap. The CDR3 is made up of 14 amino acids. Germline V gene data show CDR1 as SQVTM and CDR2 as ANQGSEA. The CDR3 nucleotides read TGCAGCGCCTGTCGGGTTAAAAACTCAGAGACCCAGTACTTC. This gives the protein CSACRVKNSETQYF.

In its sample, this clonotype was seen once. This sequence joins TRBV14 and TRBJ2-4, with D possibly TRBD1 on 6 matching bases. The CDR3 consists of 15 residues. Trimming shortened V by 1 base and J by 8 bases, and 15 bases separated the two germline ends. From germline, CDR1 is SGHDN and CDR2 FVKESK. CDR3 coding DNA: TGTGCCAGCAGCCAAGGCAGGGGTAGCGCAGACATTCAGTACTTC. Its protein is CASSQGRGSADIQYF.

About this clonotype itself: At one boundary the junction diverges from the germline segment, which might be a read error. The chain joins TRBV5-1 to TRBJ2-5, with D unresolved. The CDR3 length is 13 residues. Looked up from germline, CDR1 is SGHRS and CDR2 is YFSETQ. The CDR3 DNA reads TGCGTCAGCAGCCCCCAACAGCAAGAGACCCAGTACTTC. Its protein product is CVSSPQQQETQYF.

Of note for this clonotype: Relative to the germline gene, one junction end is altered; a read error may explain this. The chain recombines TRBV18 with TRBJ2-5, with unresolved D. Germline V gives CDR1 KGHSH, CDR2 LQKENI. The CDR3 spans 12 residues. CDR3 protein: CTSSPPLETQYF. As DNA, the CDR3 is TGTACCAGCTCACCACCACTGGAGACCCAGTACTTC.

This clonotype has ten or more counts. The chain combines TRBV20-1 with TRBJ2-6; TRBD1 might be the D (5 bases). The ends were cut back, 4 bases at V and 4 bases at J, with 11 bases in the middle. This CDR3 has 14 residues. Germline values: CDR1 DFQATT, CDR2 SNEGSKA (reference sequence). CDR3 nucleotides: TGCAGTGCTATCACAGGTTCCGGGGCCAACGTCCTGACTTTC. Its translation is CSAITGSGANVLTF.

With respect to this clonotype: The germline gene is not matched at one end of the junction; a read error may be the cause. This chain connects TRBV29-1 to TRBJ2-3; the D call may be TRBD1 or TRBD2 (6 bases each). Germline-derived CDR1 and CDR2 are SQVTM and ANQGSEA. The length of the CDR3 is 12 residues. In DNA, the CDR3 is TGCAGCCTTGAGGGGGGCGGAGATACGCAGTATTTT. Protein: CSLEGGGDTQYF.

This clonotype occurred many times. CDR3 protein: CASSVGPTVTYEQYF. In nucleotides, the CDR3 is TGTGCCAGCAGCGTAGGTCCCACAGTCACCTACGAGCAGTACTTC. This chain links TRBV9 with TRBJ2-7, with D unresolved. This CDR3 comprises 15 residues. Germline assignment: CDR1 SGDLS and CDR2 YYNGEE. Trimming took off 0 bases at V and 2 bases at J, with 12 bases between the two ends.

This clonotype has just a few counts. J is TRBJ1-2 and V is TRBV24-1; D is ambiguous. Germline CDR1 KGHDR, CDR2 SFDVKD. The CDR3 totals 12 residues. Trimming stripped 3 bases from V and 8 bases from J, with 9 bases between. CDR3 sequence (DNA): TGTGCCACCAGTGATCCTGGGGAGGGCTACACCTTC. Translating it yields CATSDPGEGYTF.

In its sample, this clonotype was seen a few times. This chain links TRBV5-1 with TRBJ2-2, with unresolved D. The CDR3 sequence is 15 residues long. Germline V gene lookup returns CDR1 SGHRS and CDR2 YFSETQ. V shed 3 bases and J shed 1 base, with 10 bases lying between them. CDR3 bases: TGCGCCAGCAGCTCGGAAGGGCTGAACACCGGGGAGCTGTTTTTT. Translating gives CASSSEGLNTGELFF.

Only a few counts were recorded for this clonotype. This chain joins TRBV20-1 and TRBJ2-1, with D maybe TRBD1 (5 bases). The germline CDR1 and CDR2 sequences are DFQATT and SNEGSKA (reference sequence). The CDR3 covers 15 residues. The V end was cut by 4 bases, the J end by 1 base, with 14 bases between. CDR3 amino acids: CSAKGIRESYNEQFF. CDR3 bases: TGCAGTGCTAAAGGGATCAGGGAATCCTACAATGAGCAGTTCTTC.

This chain uses TRBV19 with TRBJ2-7; 7 bases agree with TRBD2. V trimming: 3 bases; J trimming: 3 bases; junction bases outside the gene matches: 11. Germline V CDR1 and CDR2: LNHDA, SQIVND (reference sequence). The length of the CDR3 is 16 residues. CDR3 residues: CASSIIAGTTYYEQYF. For the CDR3, the DNA is TGTGCCAGTAGTATTATAGCCGGGACTACCTACTACGAGCAGTACTTC.

This clonotype came up a few times. The J gene is TRBJ1-1, the V gene TRBV19, with a weak D call TRBD1 (5 bases). This CDR3 region has 13 residues. CDR1 and CDR2 from the germline V gene are LNHDA and SQIVND (reference sequence). Trimming left V 7 bases short and J 2 bases short, with 11 bases between. CDR3: CASKGVGNTEAFF. The CDR3 DNA sequence: TGTGCCAGTAAAGGGGTTGGAAACACTGAAGCTTTCTTT.

As regards this clonotype: One end of the junction does not line up with germline, which may come from a read error. V usage is TRBV29-1 and J usage is TRBJ2-1; TRBD2 matches 7 bases. Germline loops: CDR1 SQVTM, CDR2 ANQGSEA. The CDR3 has 15 residues. CDR3 region: CSVDSASGSYNEQVF. The CDR3 DNA is TGCAGCGTTGATTCGGCTAGCGGCTCCTACAATGAGCAGGTCTTC.

This sequence joins TRBV4-1 and TRBJ2-5, with 12 bases identical to TRBD1. Germline V gives CDR1 MGHRA, CDR2 YSYEKL. The CDR3 contains 19 residues. V shed 5 bases and J 2 bases; nucleotides not matched to a gene: 15. This CDR3 reads CASSKLGTGGRRVQETQYF. In nucleotides, the CDR3 is TGCGCCAGCAGCAAACTCGGGACAGGGGGCCGGAGGGTGCAAGAGACCCAGTACTTC.